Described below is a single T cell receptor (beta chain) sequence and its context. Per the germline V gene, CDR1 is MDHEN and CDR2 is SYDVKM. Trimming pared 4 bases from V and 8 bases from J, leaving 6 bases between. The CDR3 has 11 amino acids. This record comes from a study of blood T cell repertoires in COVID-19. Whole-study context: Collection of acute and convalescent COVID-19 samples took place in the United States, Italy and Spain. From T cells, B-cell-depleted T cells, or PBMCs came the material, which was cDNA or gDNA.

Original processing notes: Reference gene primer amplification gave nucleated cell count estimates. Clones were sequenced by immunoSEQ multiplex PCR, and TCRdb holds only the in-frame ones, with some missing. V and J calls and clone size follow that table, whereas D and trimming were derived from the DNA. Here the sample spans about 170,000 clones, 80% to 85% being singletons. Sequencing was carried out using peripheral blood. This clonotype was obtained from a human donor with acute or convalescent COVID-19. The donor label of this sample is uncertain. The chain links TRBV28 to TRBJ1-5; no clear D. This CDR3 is CASSSREPQHF. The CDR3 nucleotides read TGTGCCAGCAGTTCCCGAGAGCCCCAGCATTTT.